The source of this T cell receptor (beta chain) is a study of T-cell reconstitution after alpha-beta-depleted transplantation in children. Findings and caveats of the study: At day 60, the high TCRbeta diversity found in some patients originated from recipient T cells and thymic progenitors that had survived.

Unique molecular identifiers were used in preparing the TCRbeta library. MiXCR, applied by TCRdb to the PCR reads, yields one record per CDR3 protein. The sample records 480,000 or so distinct CDR3 sequences, about 10% being singletons. This CDR3 contains 14 residues. The trim removed 4 bases at V and 0 bases at J, leaving 2 bases unmatched. Germline V CDR1 and CDR2: SGHTA, FQGNSA. This clonotype has a handful of counts. As yet, its antigen is unknown. This sequence originates from a child aged 2 to 10 with inherited bone marrow failure, due to receive a stem cell transplant. Sample: PBMCs, taken before TCRalphabeta/CD19-depleted stem cell transplant. The gene calls are TRBV7-2 and TRBJ1-1; 7 positions match TRBD1. CDR3 DNA sequence: TGTGCCAGCAGCTATGGACAGGTGAACACTGAAGCTTTCTTT. Translating it yields CASSYGQVNTEAFF.